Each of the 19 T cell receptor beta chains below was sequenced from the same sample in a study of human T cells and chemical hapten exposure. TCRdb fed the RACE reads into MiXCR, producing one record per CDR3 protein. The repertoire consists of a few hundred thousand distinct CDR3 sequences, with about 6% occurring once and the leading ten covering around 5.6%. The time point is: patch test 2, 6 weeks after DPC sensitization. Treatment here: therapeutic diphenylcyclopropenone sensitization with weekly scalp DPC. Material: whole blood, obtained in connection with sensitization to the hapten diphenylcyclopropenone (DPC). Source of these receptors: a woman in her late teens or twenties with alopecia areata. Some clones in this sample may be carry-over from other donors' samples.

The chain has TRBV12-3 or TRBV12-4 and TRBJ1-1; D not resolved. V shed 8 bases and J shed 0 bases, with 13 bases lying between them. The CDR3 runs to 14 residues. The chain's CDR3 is CASCKGFLNTEAFF. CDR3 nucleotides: TGTGCCAGCTGCAAGGGATTCCTGAACACTGAAGCTTTCTTT.

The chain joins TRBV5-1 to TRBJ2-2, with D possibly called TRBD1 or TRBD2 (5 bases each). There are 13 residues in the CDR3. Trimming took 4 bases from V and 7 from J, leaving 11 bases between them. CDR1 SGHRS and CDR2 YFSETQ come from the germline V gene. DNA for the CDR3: TGCGCCAGCAGCCGGGACGATCTCGGGGAGCTGTTTTTT. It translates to CASSRDDLGELFF.

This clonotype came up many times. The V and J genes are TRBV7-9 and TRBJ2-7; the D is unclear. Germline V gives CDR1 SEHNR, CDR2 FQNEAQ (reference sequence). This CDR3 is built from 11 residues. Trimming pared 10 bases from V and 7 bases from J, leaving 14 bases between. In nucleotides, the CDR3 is TGTGCCATTAACTCAATGGGGGAGCAGTACTTC. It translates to CAINSMGEQYF.

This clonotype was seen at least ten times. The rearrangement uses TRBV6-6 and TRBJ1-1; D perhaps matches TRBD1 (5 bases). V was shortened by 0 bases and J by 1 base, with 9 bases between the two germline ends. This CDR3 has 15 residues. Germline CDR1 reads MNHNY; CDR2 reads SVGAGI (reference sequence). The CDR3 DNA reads TGTGCCAGCAGTTACTCGCCCAGGGAGAACACTGAAGCTTTCTTT. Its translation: CASSYSPRENTEAFF.

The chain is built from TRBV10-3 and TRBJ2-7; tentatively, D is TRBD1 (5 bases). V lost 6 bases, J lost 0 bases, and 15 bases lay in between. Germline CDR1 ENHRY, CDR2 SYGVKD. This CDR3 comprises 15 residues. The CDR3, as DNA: TGTGCCATCAGCGCGCGAGCAGGGCGCTCCTACGAGCAGTACTTC. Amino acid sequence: CAISARAGRSYEQYF.

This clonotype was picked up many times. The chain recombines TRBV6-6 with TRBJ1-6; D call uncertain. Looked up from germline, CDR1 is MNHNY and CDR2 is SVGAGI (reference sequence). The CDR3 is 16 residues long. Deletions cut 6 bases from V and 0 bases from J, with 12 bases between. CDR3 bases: TGTGCCAGCAGCAGTCGGGCCCCCTCCTATAATTCACCCCTCCACTTT. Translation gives CASSSRAPSYNSPLHF.

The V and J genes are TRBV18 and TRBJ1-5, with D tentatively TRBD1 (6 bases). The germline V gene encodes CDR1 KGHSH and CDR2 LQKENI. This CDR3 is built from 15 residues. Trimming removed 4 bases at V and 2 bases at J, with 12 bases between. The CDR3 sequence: CASSLTGYGNQPQHF. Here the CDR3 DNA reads TGTGCCAGCTCACTCACAGGGTACGGCAATCAGCCCCAGCATTTT.

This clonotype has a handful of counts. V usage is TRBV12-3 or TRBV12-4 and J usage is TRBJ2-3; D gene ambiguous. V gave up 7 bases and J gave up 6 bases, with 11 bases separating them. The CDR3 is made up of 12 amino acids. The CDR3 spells CASTGIWDTQYF. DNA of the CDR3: TGTGCCAGCACCGGTATCTGGGATACGCAGTATTTT.

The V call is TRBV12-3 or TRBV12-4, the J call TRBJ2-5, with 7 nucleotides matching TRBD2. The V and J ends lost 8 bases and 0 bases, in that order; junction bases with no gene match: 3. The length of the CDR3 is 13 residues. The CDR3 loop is CASGEGYQETQYF. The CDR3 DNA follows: TGTGCCAGCGGGGAGGGGTACCAAGAGACCCAGTACTTC.

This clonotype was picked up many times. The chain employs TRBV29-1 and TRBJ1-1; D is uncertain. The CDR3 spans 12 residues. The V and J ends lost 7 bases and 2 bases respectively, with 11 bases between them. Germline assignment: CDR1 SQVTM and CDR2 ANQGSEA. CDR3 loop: CSAEARNTEAFF. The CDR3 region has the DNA TGCAGCGCCGAGGCCAGAAACACTGAAGCTTTCTTT.

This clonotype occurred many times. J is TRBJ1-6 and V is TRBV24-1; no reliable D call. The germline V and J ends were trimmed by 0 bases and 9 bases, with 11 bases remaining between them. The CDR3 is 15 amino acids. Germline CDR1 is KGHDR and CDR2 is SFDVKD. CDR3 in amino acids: CATSDLFGSGSPLHF. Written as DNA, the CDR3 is TGTGCCACCAGTGATTTGTTCGGGAGTGGTTCACCCCTCCACTTT.

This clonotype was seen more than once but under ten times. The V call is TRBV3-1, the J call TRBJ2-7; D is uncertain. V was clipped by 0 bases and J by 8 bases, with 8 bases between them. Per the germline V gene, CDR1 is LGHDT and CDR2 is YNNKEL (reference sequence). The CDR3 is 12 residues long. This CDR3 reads CASSQDPTKQYF. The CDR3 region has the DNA TGTGCCAGCAGCCAAGATCCAACGAAGCAGTACTTC.

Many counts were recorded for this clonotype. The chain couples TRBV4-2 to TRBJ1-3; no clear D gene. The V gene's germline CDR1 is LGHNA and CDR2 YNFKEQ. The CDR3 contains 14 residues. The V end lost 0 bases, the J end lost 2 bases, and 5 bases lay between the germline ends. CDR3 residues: CASSQETAGNTIYF. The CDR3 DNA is TGTGCCAGCAGCCAAGAAACGGCTGGAAACACCATATATTTT.

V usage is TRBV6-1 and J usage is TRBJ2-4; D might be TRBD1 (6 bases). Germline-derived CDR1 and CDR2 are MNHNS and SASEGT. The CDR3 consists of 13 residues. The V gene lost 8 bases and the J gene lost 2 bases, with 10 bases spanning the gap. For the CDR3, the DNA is TGTGCCAGCCTAACAGGGTCCAAAAACATTCAGTACTTC. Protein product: CASLTGSKNIQYF.

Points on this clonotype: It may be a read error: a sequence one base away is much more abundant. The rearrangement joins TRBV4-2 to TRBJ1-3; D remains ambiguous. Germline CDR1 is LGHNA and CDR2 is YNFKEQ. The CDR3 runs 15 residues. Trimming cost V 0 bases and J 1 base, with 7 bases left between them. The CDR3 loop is CASSQDEASGNTIYF. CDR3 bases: TGTGCCAGCAGCCAAGATGAAGCGTCTGGAAACACCATATATTTT.

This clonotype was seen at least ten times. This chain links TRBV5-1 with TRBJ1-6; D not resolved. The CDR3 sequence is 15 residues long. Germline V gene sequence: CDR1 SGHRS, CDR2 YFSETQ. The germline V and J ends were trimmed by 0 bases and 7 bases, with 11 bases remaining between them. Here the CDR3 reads CASSLAAPGNSPLHF. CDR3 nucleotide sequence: TGCGCCAGCAGCTTGGCAGCTCCCGGAAATTCACCCCTCCACTTT.

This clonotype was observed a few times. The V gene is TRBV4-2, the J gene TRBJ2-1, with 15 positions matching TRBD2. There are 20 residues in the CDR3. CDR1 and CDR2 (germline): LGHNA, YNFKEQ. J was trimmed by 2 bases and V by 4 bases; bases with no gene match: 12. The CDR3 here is CASSPRTGTSGGRTYNEQFF. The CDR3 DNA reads TGTGCCAGCAGCCCTCGAACCGGGACTAGCGGGGGGAGGACCTACAATGAGCAGTTCTTC.

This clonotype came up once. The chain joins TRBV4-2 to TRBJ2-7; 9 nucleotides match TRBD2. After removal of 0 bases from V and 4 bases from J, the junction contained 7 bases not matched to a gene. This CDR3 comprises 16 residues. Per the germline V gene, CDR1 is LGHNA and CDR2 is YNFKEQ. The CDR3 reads CASSQDVASGDYEQYF. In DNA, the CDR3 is TGTGCCAGCAGCCAAGATGTGGCTAGCGGGGATTACGAGCAGTACTTC.

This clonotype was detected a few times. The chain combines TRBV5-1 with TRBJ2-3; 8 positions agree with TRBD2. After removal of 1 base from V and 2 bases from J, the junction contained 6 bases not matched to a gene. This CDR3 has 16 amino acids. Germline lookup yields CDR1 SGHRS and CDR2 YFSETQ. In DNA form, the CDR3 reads TGCGCCAGCAGCTTGAATAGCGGGGATATCACAGATACGCAGTATTTT. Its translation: CASSLNSGDITDTQYF.